This TCR beta chain was identified during a study of cytomegalovirus exposure and HLA in healthy donors. The study's findings and limits: There were some 150 TCR beta chains listed as cytomegalovirus-associated. Sequencing had likely introduced a cluster of highly shared sequence variants as an artifact. Most subjects' HLA-A and HLA-B alleles were reportedly predicted from TCR beta sequences.

Use of 60 Vbeta and 13 Jbeta primers characterized the PCR. Data came from immunoSEQ multiplex PCR; TCRdb stores just in-frame clones and leaves some out. The repertoire holds around 150,000 clones, with 70% to 90% as singletons. Trimming at V came to 1 base and at J to 12 bases, leaving 15 bases not matched to a gene. The CDR3 is made up of 17 amino acids. Germline V lookup: CDR1 MGHRA, CDR2 YSYEKL. For this clone: What it recognizes is unknown.

The TCR was taken from a man aged 18 to 30 in good health and CMV-seropositive. The chain employs TRBV4-1 and TRBJ2-1; TRBD2 aligns across 10 bases. Sequenced input: PBMCs. In DNA form, the CDR3 reads TGCGCCAGCAGCCAAGTACTGGGAGCGGGGGGGACTTCTAGGCAGTTCTTC. Its protein is CASSQVLGAGGTSRQFF.